Each of the 7 T cell receptor beta chains below was sequenced from the same sample in a study of human T cells and chemical hapten exposure. Time point noted: pre-sensitization, week 0. This sample's treatment: therapeutic diphenylcyclopropenone sensitization with weekly scalp DPC. TCRdb re-called the RACE reads with MiXCR, one entry per CDR3 protein. The sample holds more than 250,000 distinct CDR3 sequences; approximately 7.5% are singletons and the top ten take around 1.2%. Sequenced here: whole blood, sampled in connection with sensitization to the hapten diphenylcyclopropenone (DPC). The receptors derive from a man between 18 and 29 years old with alopecia areata. Some clones in this sample may be carry-over from other donors' samples.

In its sample, this clonotype was seen many times. This sequence joins TRBV12-3 or TRBV12-4 and TRBJ1-2; 10 nucleotides agree with TRBD1. J was trimmed by 7 bases and V by 4 bases; bases with no gene match: 6. This CDR3 spans 14 amino acids. CDR3 sequence: CASSSPTGGLGYTF. CDR3 DNA: TGTGCCAGCAGTTCGCCGACAGGGGGCCTTGGCTACACCTTC.

This clonotype was detected many times. In DNA, the CDR3 is TGCAGTGCCCGGACTAGCGGGGGCGAAGAGACCCAGTACTTC. This encodes CSARTSGGEETQYF. The V and J genes are TRBV20-1 and TRBJ2-5; TRBD2 matches at 13 bases. V lost 6 bases to trimming and J lost 3 bases; unmatched junction nucleotides: 4. Germline assignment: CDR1 DFQATT and CDR2 SNEGSKA (reference sequence). The CDR3 length is 14 residues.

This clonotype was picked up a small number of times. The chain has TRBV7-2 and TRBJ2-3, with unresolved D. In germline, CDR1 is SGHTA, CDR2 FQGNSA. The V and J ends lost 4 bases and 5 bases respectively, with 16 bases between them. This CDR3 has 15 residues. The CDR3 is CASSSSRVLGDTQYF. The CDR3 bases are TGTGCCAGCAGCTCATCTAGGGTACTGGGAGATACGCAGTATTTT.

This clonotype was counted between two and nine times. The genes are TRBV7-3 and TRBJ2-1; 14 bases are shared with TRBD2. CDR3 length: 17 amino acids. Trimming at V came to 2 bases and at J to 4 bases, leaving 4 bases not matched to a gene. Germline-derived CDR1 and CDR2 are SGHTA and FQGTGA. CDR3 amino acids: CASSLSGLAGAYNEQFF. CDR3 nucleotides: TGTGCCAGCAGCTTATCGGGACTAGCGGGGGCTTACAATGAGCAGTTCTTC.

Only a few counts were recorded for this clonotype. V is TRBV6-5 and J is TRBJ1-5; D might be TRBD1 (6 bases). V shed 6 bases and J shed 5 bases, with 17 bases lying between them. This CDR3 contains 15 residues. The germline V gene has CDR1 MNHEY and CDR2 SVGAGI. This chain's CDR3 is CASRAGQSTYQPQHF. CDR3 bases: TGTGCCAGCAGGGCCGGACAGTCCACGTATCAGCCCCAGCATTTT.

V gene TRBV24-1 combines with J gene TRBJ2-1; TRBD2 matches 9 bases. The length of the CDR3 is 15 residues. The V gene's germline CDR1 is KGHDR and CDR2 SFDVKD. Trimming removed 2 bases from V and 8 bases from J; junction bases left unmatched: 6. The CDR3 DNA sequence: TGTGCCACCAGTGATTCTGGGACTAGCCCGGATGAGCAGTTCTTC. This codes for CATSDSGTSPDEQFF.

This clonotype came up a few times. This rearrangement joins TRBV10-2 to TRBJ1-6; D not certain. The CDR3 extends over 16 amino acids. CDR1 and CDR2 from the germline V gene are WSHSY and SAAADI. V gave up 5 bases and J gave up 0 bases, with 11 bases separating them. The CDR3 loop reads CASSLLRSSYNSPLHF. The CDR3 DNA reads TGCGCCAGCAGTCTACTGAGGAGCTCCTATAATTCACCCCTCCACTTT.